The sequence of this TCR beta chain was determined in a study of blood T cell repertoires in COVID-19. Study-level information: The United States, Italy and Spain supplied acute and convalescent COVID-19 samples. The analysed material was cDNA or gDNA that came from T cells, B-cell-depleted T cells, or PBMCs.

Germline V gene data show CDR1 as SEHNR and CDR2 as FQNEAQ (reference sequence). The CDR3 is 13 amino acids. V was clipped by 4 bases and J by 7 bases; unmatched bases: 6. Study processing details: Amplified reference gene primers provided the basis for estimating nucleated cell counts. The repertoire was sequenced with immunoSEQ multiplex PCR; TCRdb's copy has only in-frame clones and lacks some. That table furnishes V, J and clone size, whereas the DNA furnished D and trimming. There are around 30,000 clones in the sample; roughly two thirds occur only once, and about a sixth lies in the top ten. The chain joins TRBV7-9 to TRBJ2-5; the match to TRBD1 covers 7 bases. This sequence originates from a human donor in a cohort sampled during active COVID-19. The sample was peripheral blood. CDR3 protein: CASSYQGERTQYF. The DNA of the CDR3 is TGTGCCAGCAGCTACCAGGGGGAGCGGACCCAGTACTTC. Based on the CDR3 plus reference TRBV7-9 and TRBJ2-5, the full variable domain is DTGVSQNPRHKITKRGQNVTFRCDPISEHNRLYWYRQTLGQGPEFLTYFQNEAQLEKSRLLSDRFSAERPKGSFSTLEIQRTEQGDSAMYLCASSYQGERTQYFGPGTRLLVL.